This T cell receptor beta chain was identified during a study of Ad26.COV2.S vaccination and SARS-CoV-2 variants. Study at large: Among those in the COV1001 Ad26.COV2.S trial arm was the donor.

Clones were read by immunoSEQ multiplex PCR, and TCRdb kept only the in-frame ones, dropping some. Of about 430,000 clones detected, approximately 92% appear once; the ten largest clones hold 9% to 15%. Germline CDR1 is MNHEY and CDR2 is SMNVEV (reference sequence). The length of the CDR3 is 14 residues. V lost 2 bases and J lost 4, with 11 bases in between. Treatment in this sample: 15 to 20 received Ad26.COV2.S at low or high dose, single or two shots; five or six received placebo; per-sample allocation not given. Material that was analyzed had been drawn on day 63 after the first vaccine or placebo injection. An adult donor aged 18-55 years was enrolled in Boston. Expression of Wuhan-strain SARS-CoV-2 spike came from the Ad26 vector that formed the vaccine.

This rearrangement joins TRBV27 to TRBJ1-1; TRBD1 is a possible D gene (6 bases). This TCR derives from a person aged 18-60 years who received the Ad26.COV2.S COVID-19 vaccine or a placebo. This sample comprised peripheral blood, obtained in a trial of Ad26.COV2.S vaccine versus placebo. The CDR3 DNA follows: TGTGCCAGCAGTTTAGGGGGGGCGGTCACTGAAGCTTTCTTT. It yields the protein CASSLGGAVTEAFF.